This T cell receptor (beta chain) was documented in a study of shared T cell receptors in the human thymus. Data came from immunoSEQ multiplex PCR; TCRdb stores just in-frame clones and leaves some out. The table lists 600,000 to 900,000 clones, roughly 85% of them singletons. Germline CDR1 SNHLY, CDR2 FYNNEI. Trimming shortened V by 10 bases and J by 0 bases, and 25 bases separated the two germline ends. There are 18 residues in the CDR3. These data are also associated with another study on human thymus T cells. That work states: Thymus tissue was removed during corrective cardiac surgery. Related research described strongly overlapping thymic repertoires in unrelated people.

The sequence came from a girl under three years old with a congenital heart defect. The sequencing input was thymocytes. The V call is TRBV2, the J call TRBJ2-1; a possible D gene is TRBD2 (5 bases). CDR3 DNA: TGTGCCACTCAACTAGTGCCCCAACCACCAATCTCCTACAATGAGCAGTTCTTC. Translating it yields CATQLVPQPPISYNEQFF.